Following are 24 T cell receptor beta chains from one sample sequenced in a study of cytomegalovirus exposure and HLA in healthy donors. Primers for the PCR totalled 60 Vbeta and 13 Jbeta. The data were produced by immunoSEQ multiplex PCR, yet TCRdb's version contains in-frame clones alone and is incomplete. The table shows 150,000 to 200,000 clones, with approximately 82% occurring only once. Sequences were obtained from PBMCs. The receptors shown here come from a male donor in good health and CMV-seropositive.

V and J are TRBV25-1 and TRBJ1-4, with D possibly TRBD1 on 6 matching bases. CDR3 length equals 15 residues. V was trimmed by 2 bases and J by 6 bases, leaving 13 bases between them. CDR1 and CDR2 from the germline V gene are MGHDK and SYGVNS. CDR3 sequence reads: CASSEPRGWDEKLFF. CDR3 bases: TGTGCCAGCAGTGAACCCAGGGGATGGGATGAAAAACTGTTTTTT.

V is TRBV11-2 and J is TRBJ2-4; TRBD2 might be the D (6 bases). In germline, CDR1 is SGHAT, CDR2 FQNNGV. The CDR3 loop spans 16 amino acids. V was shortened by 2 bases and J by 0 bases, with 11 bases between the two germline ends. Here the CDR3 DNA reads TGTGCCAGCAGCTTATCTCGGGGACTAGCCAAAAACATTCAGTACTTC. Amino acids: CASSLSRGLAKNIQYF.

The chain is built from TRBV7-2 and TRBJ2-3; D is unresolved. The CDR3 is 14 amino acids. V was trimmed by 4 bases and J by 6 bases, leaving 14 bases between them. Germline V gives CDR1 SGHTA, CDR2 FQGNSA. Here the CDR3 reads CASSSSLIVDTQYF. DNA for the CDR3: TGTGCCAGCAGCTCCTCACTAATAGTGGATACGCAGTATTTT.

The table lists this clone with a count of one. The V call is TRBV14, the J call TRBJ2-3; 11 bases match TRBD2. Germline CDR1 SGHDN, CDR2 FVKESK. V dropped 3 bases and J dropped 3; count of bases not matched to a gene: 5. The CDR3 has 16 residues. CDR3 DNA sequence: TGTGCCAGCAGCCAGGACTTAGCGGGGGGGACAGATACGCAGTATTTT. It yields the protein CASSQDLAGGTDTQYF. Combining the CDR3 with reference TRBV14 and TRBJ2-3 gives the whole variable domain EAGVTQFPSHSVIEKGQTVTLRCDPISGHDNLYWYRRVMGKEIKFLLHFVKESKQDESGMPNNRFLAERTGGTYSTLKVQPAELEDSGVYFCASSQDLAGGTDTQYFGPGTRLTVL.

The rearrangement uses TRBV6-6 and TRBJ2-2; 7 nucleotides match TRBD2. The germline CDR1 and CDR2 sequences are MNHNY and SVGAGI (reference sequence). This CDR3 is 14 amino acids long. Trimming removed 6 bases from V and 4 bases from J; junction bases left unmatched: 5. CDR3 sequence: CASSTPSGTGELFF. The CDR3 nucleotides read TGTGCCAGCAGCACCCCTAGCGGCACCGGGGAGCTGTTTTTT.

CDR3 bases: TGTGCCTGGAGTCATTTGGACAGGCAGGTTGGAAACACCATATATTTT. It is translated as CAWSHLDRQVGNTIYF. This chain joins TRBV30 and TRBJ1-3; 7 bases are a match to TRBD1. The CDR3 sequence is 16 residues long. V lost 2 bases and J lost 3; bases outside the gene matches: 10. Germline CDR1 is GTSNPN and CDR2 is SVGIG (reference sequence).

The CDR3 nucleotides read TGTGCCAGCAGTTTACTAGCGGGAGCTAGCTCCTACAATGAGCAGTTCTTC. Its translation: CASSLLAGASSYNEQFF. The rearrangement joins TRBV28 to TRBJ2-1; 10 bases fit TRBD2. The germline CDR1 and CDR2 sequences are MDHEN and SYDVKM. V was pared by 2 bases and J by 0 bases, with 4 bases of the junction left unmatched. This CDR3 has 17 residues.

The rearrangement links TRBV6-1 to TRBJ1-2, with a tentative D call TRBD1 (6 bases). This CDR3 is built from 13 residues. Germline V gene data show CDR1 as MNHNS and CDR2 as SASEGT. Trimming removed 6 bases from V and 8 bases from J, with 16 bases in between. The CDR3 nucleotides are TGTGCCAGCAGAACTACCAGGGGATCGGGCTACACCTTC. Its translation: CASRTTRGSGYTF.

Only one count was recorded for this clone. The J gene is TRBJ2-7, the V gene TRBV6-5; 7 bases agree with TRBD2. The CDR3 consists of 15 residues. V was pared by 0 bases and J by 0 bases, with 2 bases of the junction left unmatched. Per germline, CDR1 MNHEY and CDR2 SVGAGI. CDR3 amino acids: CASSYSGGSSYEQYF. The CDR3, as DNA: TGTGCCAGCAGTTACTCGGGCGGGAGCTCCTACGAGCAGTACTTC.

The genes are TRBV9 and TRBJ2-7, with D perhaps matching TRBD2 (6 bases). Germline V gives CDR1 SGDLS, CDR2 YYNGEE. Trimming took 0 bases from V and 2 from J, leaving 9 bases between them. The CDR3 is 14 residues long. CDR3 sequence reads: CASSVGRVAYEQYF. CDR3 bases: TGTGCCAGCAGCGTAGGGAGGGTCGCCTACGAGCAGTACTTC.

The chain recombines TRBV28 with TRBJ1-2; TRBD1 agrees at 7 bases. The CDR3 is 14 residues long. Germline V gives CDR1 MDHEN, CDR2 SYDVKM. V was pared by 10 bases and J by 1 base, with 9 bases of the junction left unmatched. The chain's CDR3 is CATRDSTLNYGYTF. The DNA of the CDR3 is TGTGCCACACGGGACAGCACTCTTAACTATGGCTACACCTTC.

The table lists this clone with a count of one. The CDR3 loop reads CASSLDLPAGTTSYEQYF. In DNA form, the CDR3 reads TGTGCCAGCAGCTTAGATCTTCCAGCGGGGACGACCTCCTACGAGCAGTACTTC. The rearrangement joins TRBV11-2 to TRBJ2-7; TRBD2 aligns across 7 bases. V lost 0 bases, J lost 0 bases, and 11 bases stayed unmatched. Germline V gene data show CDR1 as SGHAT and CDR2 as FQNNGV. The CDR3 extends over 18 amino acids.

This chain joins TRBV27 and TRBJ1-3; D possibly corresponds to TRBD1 (5 bases). The CDR3 has 18 residues. V was clipped by 0 bases and J by 4 bases, with 19 bases between them. Germline V gene data show CDR1 as MNHEY and CDR2 as SMNVEV (reference sequence). CDR3 sequence reads: CASSLSNPGFPQGNTIYF. CDR3 bases: TGTGCCAGCAGTTTATCGAACCCAGGGTTCCCCCAAGGAAACACCATATATTTT.

In this sample, this clone turned up a few times. The V and J genes are TRBV30 and TRBJ1-6; 7 bases fit TRBD1. Germline lookup yields CDR1 GTSNPN and CDR2 SVGIG (reference sequence). This CDR3 is 12 amino acids long. V shed 5 bases, J shed 9 bases, and the junction held 4 bases outside the gene matches. The CDR3 sequence: CAWHRGSSPLHF. Here the CDR3 DNA reads TGTGCCTGGCACAGGGGTTCTTCACCCCTCCACTTT.

The chain uses TRBV27 and TRBJ2-1; TRBD2 aligns across 13 bases. The germline gives CDR1 MNHEY, CDR2 SMNVEV (reference sequence). V gave up 6 bases and J gave up 7 bases; unmatched junction bases: 9. The CDR3 loop spans 16 amino acids. CDR3 coding DNA: TGTGCCAGCAGGCGGACCGGGACTAGCGGGGCTAATGAGCAGTTCTTC. Its protein is CASRRTGTSGANEQFF.

The rearrangement links TRBV4-3 to TRBJ2-1, with TRBD1 matching over 8 bases. From germline, CDR1 is LGHNA and CDR2 YSLEER. Trimming removed 2 bases from V and 6 bases from J; junction bases left unmatched: 3. This CDR3 contains 14 residues. CDR3: CASSQQDRGNEQFF. As DNA, the CDR3 is TGCGCCAGCAGCCAACAAGACAGGGGCAATGAGCAGTTCTTC.

The chain combines TRBV6-5 with TRBJ2-4, with TRBD2 identical over 7 bases. The CDR3 contains 15 residues. With V trimmed by 3 bases and J by 12 bases, 14 bases remained unmatched. Germline assignment: CDR1 MNHEY and CDR2 SVGAGI. The CDR3 protein is CASSYGRGGESSQYF. DNA of the CDR3: TGTGCCAGCAGTTATGGGAGGGGTGGGGAAAGCAGTCAGTACTTC.

V is TRBV27 and J is TRBJ1-1; D not resolved. The CDR3 sequence is 12 residues long. Germline V gene sequence: CDR1 MNHEY, CDR2 SMNVEV (reference sequence). V gave up 8 bases and J gave up 1 base, with 8 bases separating them. For the CDR3, the DNA is TGTGCCAGCCGCTTTAGGAACACTGAAGCTTTCTTT. Translating gives CASRFRNTEAFF.

The CDR3 region has the DNA TGTGCCAGCAGCTTGGCCCCAGGGGTTGGAAATGAGCAGTTCTTC. This encodes CASSLAPGVGNEQFF. The V and J genes are TRBV5-4 and TRBJ2-1, with D tentatively TRBD1 (6 bases). CDR3 length: 15 amino acids. The germline V and J ends were trimmed by 0 bases and 7 bases, with 14 bases remaining between them. In germline, CDR1 is SGHNT, CDR2 YYREEE (reference sequence).

This sequence joins TRBV27 and TRBJ2-5, with a tentative D call TRBD1 (7 bases). The CDR3 length is 12 residues. Trimming stripped 9 bases from V and 5 bases from J, with 13 bases between. Per germline, CDR1 MNHEY and CDR2 SMNVEV (reference sequence). CDR3 sequence: CASGQEGETQYF. The CDR3 region has the DNA TGTGCCAGTGGACAGGAGGGGGAGACCCAGTACTTC.

V usage is TRBV19 and J usage is TRBJ1-5, with D unresolved. There are 13 residues in the CDR3. V was trimmed by 5 bases and J by 6 bases, leaving 11 bases between them. The germline gives CDR1 LNHDA, CDR2 SQIVND (reference sequence). The CDR3 nucleotides are TGTGCCAGTAGTGAGCGGGTAGGTCAGCCCCAGCATTTT. Its translation: CASSERVGQPQHF.

The rearrangement joins TRBV6-1 to TRBJ2-2, with TRBD1 as a possible D gene (6 bases). CDR1 is MNHNS and CDR2 is SASEGT in the germline V gene. V was clipped by 4 bases and J by 1 base, with 13 bases between them. The CDR3 totals 16 residues. The CDR3 DNA reads as TGTGCCAGCAGTGCCTTTACCAGGGGGAACACCGGGGAGCTGTTTTTT. Translated, it gives CASSAFTRGNTGELFF.

This clone was detected once. J is TRBJ2-7 and V is TRBV2; TRBD1 agrees at 7 bases. CDR1 and CDR2 from the germline V gene are SNHLY and FYNNEI. The CDR3 runs 15 residues. V was pared by 6 bases and J by 3 bases, with 11 bases of the junction left unmatched. CDR3 loop: CASRYRGASHYEQYF. Written as DNA, the CDR3 is TGTGCCAGCAGATACAGGGGAGCCTCGCACTACGAGCAGTACTTC.

The gene calls are TRBV10-3 and TRBJ1-2; D is uncertain. Per the germline V gene, CDR1 is ENHRY and CDR2 is SYGVKD. V dropped 10 bases and J dropped 3 bases, with 6 bases sitting between them. CDR3 length: 10 residues. The chain's CDR3 is CASRDYGYTF. For the CDR3, the DNA is TGTGCCAGCCGGGACTATGGCTACACCTTC.